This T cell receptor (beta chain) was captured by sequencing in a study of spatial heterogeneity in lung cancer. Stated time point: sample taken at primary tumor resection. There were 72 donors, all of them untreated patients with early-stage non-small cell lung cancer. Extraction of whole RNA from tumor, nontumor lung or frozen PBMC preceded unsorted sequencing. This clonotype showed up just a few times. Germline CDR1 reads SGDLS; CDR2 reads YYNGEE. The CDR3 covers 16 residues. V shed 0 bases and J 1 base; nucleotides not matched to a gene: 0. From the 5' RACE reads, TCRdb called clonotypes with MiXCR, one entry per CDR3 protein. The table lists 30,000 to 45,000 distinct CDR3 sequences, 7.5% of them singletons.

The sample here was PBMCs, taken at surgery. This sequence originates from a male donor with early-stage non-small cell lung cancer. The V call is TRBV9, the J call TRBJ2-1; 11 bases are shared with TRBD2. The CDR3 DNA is TGTGCCAGCAGCGTAGGACTAGCGGGATCCTACAATGAGCAGTTCTTC. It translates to CASSVGLAGSYNEQFF.